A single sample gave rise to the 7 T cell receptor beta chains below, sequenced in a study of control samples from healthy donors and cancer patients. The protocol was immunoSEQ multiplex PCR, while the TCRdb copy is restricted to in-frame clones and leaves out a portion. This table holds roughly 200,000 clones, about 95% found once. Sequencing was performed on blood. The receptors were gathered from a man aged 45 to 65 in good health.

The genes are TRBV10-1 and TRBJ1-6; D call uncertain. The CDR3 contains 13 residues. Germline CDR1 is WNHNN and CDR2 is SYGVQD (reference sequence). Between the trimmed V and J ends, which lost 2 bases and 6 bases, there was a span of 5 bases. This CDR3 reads CASSEGTNSPLHF. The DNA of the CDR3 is TGCGCCAGCAGTGAGGGAACTAATTCACCCCTCCACTTT.

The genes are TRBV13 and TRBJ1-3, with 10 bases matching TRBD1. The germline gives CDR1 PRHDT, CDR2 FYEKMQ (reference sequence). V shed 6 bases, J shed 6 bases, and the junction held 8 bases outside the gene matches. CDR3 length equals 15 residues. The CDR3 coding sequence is TGTGCCAGCAGAAATGGACAGGGGGGAATAAACACCATATATTTT. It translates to CASRNGQGGINTIYF.

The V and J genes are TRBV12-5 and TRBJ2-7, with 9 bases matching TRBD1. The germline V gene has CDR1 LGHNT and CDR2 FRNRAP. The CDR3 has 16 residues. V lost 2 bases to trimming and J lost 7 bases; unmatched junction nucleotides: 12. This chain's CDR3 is CASGLIRTGAFWEQYV. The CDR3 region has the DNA TGTGCTAGTGGTTTGATCCGGACAGGGGCCTTCTGGGAGCAGTACGTC.

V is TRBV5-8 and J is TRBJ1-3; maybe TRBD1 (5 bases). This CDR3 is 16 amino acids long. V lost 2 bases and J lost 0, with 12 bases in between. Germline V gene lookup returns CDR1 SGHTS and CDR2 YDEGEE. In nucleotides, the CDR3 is TGTGCCAGCAGCTTTGGGGACCGTTTCTCTGGAAACACCATATATTTT. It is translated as CASSFGDRFSGNTIYF. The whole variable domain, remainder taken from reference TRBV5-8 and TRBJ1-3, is EAGVTQSPTHLIKTRGQQATLRCSPISGHTSVYWYQQALGLGLQFLLWYDEGEERNRGNFPPRFSGRQFPNYSSELNVNALELEDSALYLCASSFGDRFSGNTIYFGEGSWLTVV.

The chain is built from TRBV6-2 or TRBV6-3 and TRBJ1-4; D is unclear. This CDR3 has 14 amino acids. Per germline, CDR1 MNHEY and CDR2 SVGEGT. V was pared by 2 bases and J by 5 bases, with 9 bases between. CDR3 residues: CASSYAGRNEKLFF. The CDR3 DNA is TGTGCCAGCAGTTACGCCGGAAGAAATGAAAAACTGTTTTTT.

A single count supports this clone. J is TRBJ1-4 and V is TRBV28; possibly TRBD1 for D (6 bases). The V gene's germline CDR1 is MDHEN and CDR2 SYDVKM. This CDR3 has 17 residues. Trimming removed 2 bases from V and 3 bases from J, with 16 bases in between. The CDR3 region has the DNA TGTGCCAGCAGTTTAGGGGGGGCACCGAGGGCTAATGAAAAACTGTTTTTT. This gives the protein CASSLGGAPRANEKLFF.

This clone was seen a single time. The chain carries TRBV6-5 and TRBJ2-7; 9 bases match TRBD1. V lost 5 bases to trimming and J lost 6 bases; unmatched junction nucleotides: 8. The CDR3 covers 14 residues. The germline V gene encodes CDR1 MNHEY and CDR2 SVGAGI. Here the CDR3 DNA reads TGTGCCAGCAGTCTCACAGGGGGCTTTGGCGAGCAGTACGTC. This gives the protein CASSLTGGFGEQYV.